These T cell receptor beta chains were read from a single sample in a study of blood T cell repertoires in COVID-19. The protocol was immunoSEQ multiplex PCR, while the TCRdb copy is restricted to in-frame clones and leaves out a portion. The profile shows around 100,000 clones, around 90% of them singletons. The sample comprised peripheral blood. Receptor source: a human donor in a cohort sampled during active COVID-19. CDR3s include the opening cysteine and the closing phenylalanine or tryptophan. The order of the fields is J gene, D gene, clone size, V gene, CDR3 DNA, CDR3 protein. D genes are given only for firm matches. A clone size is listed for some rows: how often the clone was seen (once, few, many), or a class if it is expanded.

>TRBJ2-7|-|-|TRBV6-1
TGTGCCAGCAGTGAAACAGTATACGAGCAGTACTTC
CASSETVYEQYF
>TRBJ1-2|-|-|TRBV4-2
TGTGCCAGCAGCCAAGACTTGGGGGCATTTAACTATGGCTACACCTTC
CASSQDLGAFNYGYTF
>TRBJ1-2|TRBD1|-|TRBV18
TGTGCCAGCTCACCTACTACAGGGGCAGCTAACTATGGCTACACCTTC
CASSPTTGAANYGYTF
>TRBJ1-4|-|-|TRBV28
TGTGCCAGCTCCAGGCGAGTGTTTACAACTAATGAAAAACTGTTTTTT
CASSRRVFTTNEKLFF
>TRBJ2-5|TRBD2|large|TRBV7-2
TGTGCCAGCAGCGAAAGGATGAGCGGGAGCGCGCAAGAGACCCAGTACTTC
CASSERMSGSAQETQYF
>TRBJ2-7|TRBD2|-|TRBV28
TGTGCCAGCAATCTAGCGGGAGGGGGTCGCTACGAGCAGTACTTC
CASNLAGGGRYEQYF
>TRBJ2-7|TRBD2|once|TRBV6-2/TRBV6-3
TGTGCCAGCAGTTATTCCACTAGCGGGACGACCTATCGCTACGAGCAGTACTTC
CASSYSTSGTTYRYEQYF
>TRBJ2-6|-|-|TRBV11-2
TGTGCCAGCAGTTTCCGTTTAGGGGCCAACGTCCTGACTTTC
CASSFRLGANVLTF
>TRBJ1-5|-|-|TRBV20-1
TGCAGTGCTAGTACAGGACCCAATCAGCCCCAGCATTTT
CSASTGPNQPQHF
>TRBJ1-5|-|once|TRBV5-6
TGTGCCAGCAGCTTGGGAGGAGGGAACAATCAGCCCCAGCATTTT
CASSLGGGNNQPQHF
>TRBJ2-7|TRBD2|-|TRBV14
TGTGCCAGCAGCCCGCTAGCGGCCGACTACGAGCAGTACTTC
CASSPLAADYEQYF
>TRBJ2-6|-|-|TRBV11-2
TGTGCCAGCAGCATCCGGACAGTGACATCTGGGGCCAACGTCCTGACTTTC
CASSIRTVTSGANVLTF
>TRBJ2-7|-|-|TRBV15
TGTGCCACCGGGGCCAGAGCCTACGAGCAGTACTTC
CATGARAYEQYF
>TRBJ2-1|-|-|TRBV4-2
TGTGCCAGCAGCCAAGGATTGGTAGCGGACCTTGGTGAGCAGTTCTTC
CASSQGLVADLGEQFF
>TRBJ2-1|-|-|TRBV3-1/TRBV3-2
TGTGCCAGCAGTCAACCGGGACTCCACTCCTACAATGAGCAGTTCTTC
CASSQPGLHSYNEQFF
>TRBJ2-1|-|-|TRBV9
TGTGCCAGCAGCCGGCGGGTCGGGGGAAACAATGAGCAGTTCTTC
CASSRRVGGNNEQFF
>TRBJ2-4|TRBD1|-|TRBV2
TGTGCCAGCAGGCGACAGGGGCAAGGAAACATTCAGTACTTC
CASRRQGQGNIQYF
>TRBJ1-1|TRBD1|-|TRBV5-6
TGTGCCACACGACAGGGATTGGGCACTGAAGCTTTCTTT
CATRQGLGTEAFF
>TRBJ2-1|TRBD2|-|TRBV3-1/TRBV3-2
TGTGCCAGCAGCCAAGTCCCGGGAGGGGGGTACGACAATGAGCAGTTCTTC
CASSQVPGGGYDNEQFF
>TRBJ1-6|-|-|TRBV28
TGTGCCAGCAGAGCTTCCTCGGCCCTCCACTTT
CASRASSALHF
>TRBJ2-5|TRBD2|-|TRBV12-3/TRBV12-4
TGTGCCAGCAGTTTTGGCGGGAGGGAGACCCAGTACTTC
CASSFGGRETQYF
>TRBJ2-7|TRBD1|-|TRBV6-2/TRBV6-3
TGTGCCAGCAGCCGAGGGGGCGGCTACGAGCAGTACTTC
CASSRGGGYEQYF
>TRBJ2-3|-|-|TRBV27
TGTGCCAGCGGCGGGGTTTTATTCCGCACAGATACGCAGTATTTT
CASGGVLFRTDTQYF
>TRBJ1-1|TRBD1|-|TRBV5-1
TGCGCCAGCAGCTTGGGAGATGGACAGGTCCCGAACACTGAAGCTTTCTTT
CASSLGDGQVPNTEAFF
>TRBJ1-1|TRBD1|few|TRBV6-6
TGTGCCAGCAGAGACGGACAGGGGGTGAACACTGAAGCTTTCTTT
CASRDGQGVNTEAFF
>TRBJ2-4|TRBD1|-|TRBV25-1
TGTGCCAGCACAGGACAGGGGCGCGACATTCAGTACTTC
CASTGQGRDIQYF
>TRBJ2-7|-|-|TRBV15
TGTGCCACCAGAAGCGGGACAGGCTTTCGCGAGCAGTACTTC
CATRSGTGFREQYF
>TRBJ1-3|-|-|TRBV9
TGTGCCAGCAGCGTATCGAGACAAGGAAACACCATATATTTT
CASSVSRQGNTIYF
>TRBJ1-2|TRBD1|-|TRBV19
TGTGCCAGTAGTATAAGTTTTCGACAGGGGGCGCAGGTCTATGGCTACACCTTC
CASSISFRQGAQVYGYTF
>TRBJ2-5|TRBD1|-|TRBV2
TGTGCCAGCACCCGGGACAGGGGGTGGGAGACCCAGTACTTC
CASTRDRGWETQYF
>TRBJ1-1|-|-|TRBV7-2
TGTGCCAGCAGCCTAACGCCGGGTCTGAACACTGAAGCTTTCTTT
CASSLTPGLNTEAFF
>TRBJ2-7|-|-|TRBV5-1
TGCGCCAGCAGCTTGCGGGGGTCTTCTATCTACGAGCAGTACTTC
CASSLRGSSIYEQYF
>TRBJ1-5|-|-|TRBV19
TGTGCCAGTAGTATAGATCCGGTCAATCAGCCCCAGCATTTT
CASSIDPVNQPQHF
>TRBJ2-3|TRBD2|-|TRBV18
TGTGCCAGCTCACCCCGGGTAGCGGGAGAGCTACCGACGTTCACAGATACGCAGTATTTT
CASSPRVAGELPTFTDTQYF
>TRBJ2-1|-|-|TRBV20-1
TGCAGTGCTGCAGCTAGCAATGAGCAGTTCTTC
CSAAASNEQFF
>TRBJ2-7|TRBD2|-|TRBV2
TGTGCCAGCAAATTGGTCGGATTGGGCGGGAGAGGGTACGAGCAGTACTTC
CASKLVGLGGRGYEQYF
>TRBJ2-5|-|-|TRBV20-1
TGCAGTGCTAGGAGGGGGGAGACCCAGTACTTC
CSARRGETQYF
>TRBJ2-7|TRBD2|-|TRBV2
TGTGCCAGCAGTGAATTAGGACTAGCGGGCTACGAGCAGTACTTC
CASSELGLAGYEQYF
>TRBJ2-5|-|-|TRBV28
TGTGCCAGCAGTTTTCAGGGGGGAGTCCAAGAGACCCAGTACTTC
CASSFQGGVQETQYF
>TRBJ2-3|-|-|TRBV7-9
TGTGCCAGCAGCTTAGGTGGGGCTGGGTCAGATACGCAGTATTTT
CASSLGGAGSDTQYF
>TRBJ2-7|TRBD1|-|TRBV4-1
TGCGCCAGCAGCCAAGATCGTGGGACAGGGACGTACGAGCAGTACTTC
CASSQDRGTGTYEQYF
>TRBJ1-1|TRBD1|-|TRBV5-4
TGTGCCAGCAGCTTGGAACCGACAGGGCTGGGGACTGAAGCTTTCTTT
CASSLEPTGLGTEAFF
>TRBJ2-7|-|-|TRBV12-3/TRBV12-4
TGTGCCAGCACCGAGGGGGGGTTCGAGCAGTACTTC
CASTEGGFEQYF
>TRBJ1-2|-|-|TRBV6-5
TGTGCCAGCAGGCTGGGGGGGGTTGACTATGGCTACACCTTC
CASRLGGVDYGYTF
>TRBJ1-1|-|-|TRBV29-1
TGCAGCGTTGACAGGCCCATTAACACTGAAGCTTTCTTT
CSVDRPINTEAFF
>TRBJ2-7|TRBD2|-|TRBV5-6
TGTGCCAGCAGTTCCCCGGGGGGCGAGCAGTACTTC
CASSSPGGEQYF
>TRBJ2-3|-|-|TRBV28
TGTGCCAGCAGTTTAACAGGGAGCACAGATACGCAGTATTTT
CASSLTGSTDTQYF
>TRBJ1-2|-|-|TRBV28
TGTGCCAGCAGTATCCTCTCAGGGTATGGCTACACCTTC
CASSILSGYGYTF
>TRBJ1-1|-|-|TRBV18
TGTGCCAGCTCACCATCAATGGTTTCGCAGACTGAAGCTTTCTTT
CASSPSMVSQTEAFF
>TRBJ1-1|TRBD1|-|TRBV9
TGTGCCAGCAGCGTATTCGACAGGGGAACTGAAGCTTTCTTT
CASSVFDRGTEAFF
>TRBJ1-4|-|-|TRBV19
TGTGCCAGTAGTATAACGAGGTGGGAAAAACTGTTTTTT
CASSITRWEKLFF
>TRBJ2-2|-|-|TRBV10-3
TGTGCCATCAGTGAATGGGCCGCGAACACCGGGGAGCTGTTTTTT
CAISEWAANTGELFF
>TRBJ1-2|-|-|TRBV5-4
TGTGCCAGCAGCCCGAGACAGGAGGATGGCTACACCTTC
CASSPRQEDGYTF
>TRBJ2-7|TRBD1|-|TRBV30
TGTGCCTGGAGCTACTTCGGGACAGGGGGCTTCGAGCAGTACTTC
CAWSYFGTGGFEQYF